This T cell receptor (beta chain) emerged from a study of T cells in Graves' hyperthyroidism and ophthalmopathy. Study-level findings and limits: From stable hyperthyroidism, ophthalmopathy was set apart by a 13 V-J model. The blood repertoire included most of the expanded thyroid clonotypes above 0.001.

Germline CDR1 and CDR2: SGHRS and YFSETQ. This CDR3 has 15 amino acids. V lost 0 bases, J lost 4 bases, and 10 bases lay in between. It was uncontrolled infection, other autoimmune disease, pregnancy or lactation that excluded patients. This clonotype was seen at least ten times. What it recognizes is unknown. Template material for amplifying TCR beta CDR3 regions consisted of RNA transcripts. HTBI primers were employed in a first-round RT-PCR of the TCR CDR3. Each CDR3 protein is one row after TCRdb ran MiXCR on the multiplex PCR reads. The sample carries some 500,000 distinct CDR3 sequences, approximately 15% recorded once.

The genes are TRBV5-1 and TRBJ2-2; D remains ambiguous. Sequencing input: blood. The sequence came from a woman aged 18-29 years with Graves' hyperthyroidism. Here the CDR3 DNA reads TGCGCCAGCAGCTTGGGTGGGTTCGGCACCGGGGAGCTGTTTTTT. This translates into CASSLGGFGTGELFF.